This TCR beta chain is drawn from a study of blood T cell repertoires in COVID-19. Turning to the study itself: Acute and convalescent COVID-19 specimens originated in the United States, Italy and Spain. PBMCs, B-cell-depleted T cells, or T cells were the source of the cDNA or gDNA that made up the material.

Original methodology: Researchers report that nucleated cell counts were estimated from reference gene primer amplification. Repertoires were generated with immunoSEQ multiplex PCR, while TCRdb's copy carries only in-frame clones and drops some. The V and J calls and clone size come from that table; D and trimming were worked out from the DNA. The repertoire holds some 100,000 clones, with approximately 92% as singletons. Germline V gives CDR1 SGHAT, CDR2 FQNNGV. CDR3 length: 14 residues. The V end was cut by 4 bases, the J end by 1 base, with 9 bases between. The clonotype originates from a man between 65 and 85 years old with acute or convalescent COVID-19. The sample consisted of peripheral blood. The chain uses TRBV11-2 and TRBJ2-3; D is possibly TRBD1 (5 bases). DNA for the CDR3: TGTGCCAGCAGCTCAGGGTTGGGCACAGATACGCAGTATTTT. This encodes CASSSGLGTDTQYF.